This TCR beta chain was retrieved from a study of Graves' ophthalmopathy and Graves' hyperthyroidism (dated by TCRdb to between 2017 and 2018). Describing the broader study: Hyperthyroidism was defined as stable when no progression to ophthalmopathy occurred within 18 months of follow-up. To tell Graves' ophthalmopathy apart from Graves' hyperthyroidism, and to predict which patients would progress to ophthalmopathy, the study relied on TCR beta repertoire signatures. In total, 135 blood samples were TCR-sequenced: around 42 ophthalmopathy, approximately 75 hyperthyroidism and approximately 17 hyperthyroidism-to-ophthalmopathy patients. To explore V-J signatures that distinguish ophthalmopathy from hyperthyroidism, a discovery set of about 99 patients was enrolled, made up of 40 to 45 with ophthalmopathy and fewer than 60 with stable hyperthyroidism. An independent validation cohort was composed of some 19 hyperthyroidism patients and 17 patients who later progressed from hyperthyroidism to ophthalmopathy. In roughly 6 hyperthyroidism patients, the T-cell repertoires found in thyroid tissue were compared with those found in blood. Following sample collection, hyperthyroidism patients were given methimazole at a starting dose of 30 mg daily, and ophthalmopathy patients were given high-dose intravenous methylprednisolone. The research as a whole found: Among expanded thyroid clonotypes with frequency above 0.001, most also showed up in blood, which suggests that blood repertoires may reflect the thyroid immune response. In validation, the model predicted ophthalmopathy progression with 55% to 71% sensitivity and approximately 75% specificity; some 13 predicted patients were CT-confirmed with GO in a median of approximately 6.5 months. No statistical method was used to predetermine the sample size, and group allocation was not hidden from the investigators. In cross-validation, the 13-signature model distinguished ophthalmopathy from stable hyperthyroidism with 85% to 90% sensitivity and almost 83% specificity, and in the test set the corresponding values were about 80% and 75%.

V loses 5 bases at its end and J loses 6 bases; junction bases beyond the gene matches: 11. The germline V gene (reference sequence) specifies LNHDA as CDR1 and SQIVND as CDR2. Taken from cysteine to phenylalanine, the CDR3 has 15 residues. The entry retains the CDR3 DNA only, 45 bases that are in frame from base 1. This clonotype occurred many times. Its antigen is still unknown. No much larger clone is present one base from it, and per-base qualities are unavailable. The hyperthyroidism patients were 18 to 65 years old and newly diagnosed, with a disease duration of less than 2 months. Patients with other autoimmune diseases, uncontrolled infections, pregnancy or lactation were excluded from the study. Diagnosis was based on clinical symptoms, serum thyroxine, TRAb, thyroid ultrasound and orbital computed tomography. Total RNA was extracted with Trizol reagent and quality-checked on an Agilent 2100 Bioanalyzer.

TCR beta CDR3 regions were amplified from RNA transcripts for repertoire sequencing. HTBI primers and the Qiagen OneStep RT-PCR kit were used in a first-round RT-PCR, which was followed by a second-round multiplex PCR, size selection and purification. Libraries were sequenced on an Illumina HiSeq2000 using paired-end 100 bp reads. The authors' analysis ran thus. Reads were processed with SOAPnuke, discarding reads with adapters, uncalled bases, mean Phred below 15, or no exact constant-primer or identifier match. COPE v1.2.5 was used to merge high-quality paired reads. Clonotypes were defined as unique nucleotide sequences and were aligned to IMGT TRB V, D and J references using MiTCR v1.1. Only V-J combinations with frequency above 0.0001 were analysed, covering over 99% of repertoires. A TCR clonal expansion and chaos score per V-J combination was defined as the ratio of F50 clonal expansion to chaos observed in the TCRdist matrix. Welch's t-statistics and random forest were used to reduce features to about a dozen V-J combinations, which were fed into a naive Bayes classifier. Thyroid-blood repertoire similarity was quantified with the Morisita-Horn index. Through fastp at Q25 and MiXCR, TCRdb rebuilt clones from the public reads, retaining in-frame beta chains. Rows matching on CDR3 protein sequence are summarized as one entry with the most common DNA and genes. TCRdb, not the original authors, processed these V and J calls. This sample comprises some 1.1 million distinct CDR3 sequences, about 40% of them detected only once. Of the sample, 11% falls within the top ten clones.

This TCR came from an adult man with Graves' hyperthyroidism. Recombination connected TRBV19 to TRBJ2-7; a stretch of 9 junction bases matches TRBD1. Source material: peripheral blood or thyroid tissue (not recorded which). The DNA is as follows: TGTGCCAGTAGTCACCAGGTCACAGGGGGCTTCGAGCAGTACTTC. It translates as CASSHQVTGGFEQYF.